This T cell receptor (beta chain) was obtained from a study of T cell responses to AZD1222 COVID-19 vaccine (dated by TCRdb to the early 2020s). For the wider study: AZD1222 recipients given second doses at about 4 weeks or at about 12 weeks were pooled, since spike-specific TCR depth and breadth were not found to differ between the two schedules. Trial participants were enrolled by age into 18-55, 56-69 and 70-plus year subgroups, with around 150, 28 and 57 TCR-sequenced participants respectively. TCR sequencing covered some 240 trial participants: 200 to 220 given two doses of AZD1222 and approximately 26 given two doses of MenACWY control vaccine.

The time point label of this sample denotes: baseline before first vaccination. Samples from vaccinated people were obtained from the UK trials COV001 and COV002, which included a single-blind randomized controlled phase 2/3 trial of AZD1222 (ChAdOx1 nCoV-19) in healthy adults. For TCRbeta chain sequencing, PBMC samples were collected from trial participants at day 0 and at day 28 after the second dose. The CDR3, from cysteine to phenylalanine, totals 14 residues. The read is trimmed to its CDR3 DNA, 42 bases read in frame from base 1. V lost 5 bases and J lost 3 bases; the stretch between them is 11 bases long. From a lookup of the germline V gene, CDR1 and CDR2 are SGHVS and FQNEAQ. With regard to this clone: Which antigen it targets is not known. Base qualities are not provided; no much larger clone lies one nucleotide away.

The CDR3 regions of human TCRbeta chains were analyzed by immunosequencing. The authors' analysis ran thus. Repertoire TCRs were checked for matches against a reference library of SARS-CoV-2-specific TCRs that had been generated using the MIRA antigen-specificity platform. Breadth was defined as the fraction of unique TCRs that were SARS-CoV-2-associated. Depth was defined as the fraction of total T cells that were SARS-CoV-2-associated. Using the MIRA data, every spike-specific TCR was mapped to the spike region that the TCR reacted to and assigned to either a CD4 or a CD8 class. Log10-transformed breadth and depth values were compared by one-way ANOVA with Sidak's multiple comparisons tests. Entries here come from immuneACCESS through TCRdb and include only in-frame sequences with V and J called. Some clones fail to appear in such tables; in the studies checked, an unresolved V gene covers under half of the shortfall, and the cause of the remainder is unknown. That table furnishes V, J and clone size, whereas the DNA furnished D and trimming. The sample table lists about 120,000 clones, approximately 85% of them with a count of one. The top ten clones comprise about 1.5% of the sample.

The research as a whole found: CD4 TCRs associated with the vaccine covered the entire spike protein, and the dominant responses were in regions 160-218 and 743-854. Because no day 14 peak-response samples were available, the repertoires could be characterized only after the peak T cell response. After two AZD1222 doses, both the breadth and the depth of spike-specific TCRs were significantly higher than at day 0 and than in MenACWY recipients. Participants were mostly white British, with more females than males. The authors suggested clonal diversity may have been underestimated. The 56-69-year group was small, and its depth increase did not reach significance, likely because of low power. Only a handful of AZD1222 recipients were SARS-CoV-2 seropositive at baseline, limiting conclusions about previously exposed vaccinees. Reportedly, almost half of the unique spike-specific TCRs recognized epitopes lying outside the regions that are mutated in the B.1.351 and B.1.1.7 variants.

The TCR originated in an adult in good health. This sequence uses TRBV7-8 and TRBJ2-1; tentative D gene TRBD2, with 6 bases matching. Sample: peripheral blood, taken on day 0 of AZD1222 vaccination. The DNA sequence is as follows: TGTGCCAGCAGCCTCCGACTAGTCTACAATGAGCAGTTCTTC. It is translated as CASSLRLVYNEQFF.